The 14 T cell receptor beta chains below come from one sample, sequenced in a study of Ad26.COV2.S vaccination and SARS-CoV-2 variants. The treatment: 15 to 20 received Ad26.COV2.S at low or high dose, single or two shots; about 5 received placebo; per-sample allocation not given. Day 63 after the first injection of vaccine or placebo was the sampling time. Repertoires were generated with immunoSEQ multiplex PCR, while TCRdb's copy carries only in-frame clones and drops some. The sample consists of more than 300,000 clones, around 89% of them appearing once. Sample: peripheral blood, taken in a trial of Ad26.COV2.S vaccine versus placebo. These receptors were collected from a person aged 18-65 years who received the Ad26.COV2.S COVID-19 vaccine or a placebo.

This clone was picked up a small number of times. This rearrangement joins TRBV10-1 to TRBJ2-7, with no clear D. With 0 bases removed from V and 0 bases from J, the gap between germline ends came to 3 bases. Germline assignment: CDR1 WNHNN and CDR2 SYGVQD (reference sequence). The CDR3 contains 13 residues. CDR3 loop: CASSESPSYEQYF. CDR3 nucleotides: TGCGCCAGCAGTGAGTCTCCCTCCTACGAGCAGTACTTC.

The chain carries TRBV10-3 and TRBJ1-2; the D gene is possibly TRBD1 (6 bases). The CDR3 sequence is 13 residues long. With 0 bases removed from V and 6 bases from J, the gap between germline ends came to 8 bases. The V gene's germline CDR1 is ENHRY and CDR2 SYGVKD. CDR3 DNA sequence: TGTGCCATCAGTGAGTCGAAGGGGGATGGCTACACCTTC. Protein product: CAISESKGDGYTF.

The genes are TRBV18 and TRBJ2-7; maybe TRBD1 (6 bases). Germline V CDR1 and CDR2: KGHSH, LQKENI. The V and J ends lost 4 bases and 3 bases respectively, with 10 bases between them. The CDR3 covers 13 residues. The CDR3 nucleotides are TGTGCCAGCTCACGGCGGACAGACTACGAGCAGTACTTC. It yields the protein CASSRRTDYEQYF.

The V gene is TRBV30, the J gene TRBJ2-3; D possibly matches TRBD1 or TRBD2 (5 bases each). With 5 bases removed from V and 6 bases from J, the gap between germline ends came to 15 bases. The CDR3 extends over 13 amino acids. CDR1 is GTSNPN, CDR2 SVGIG, per germline (reference sequence). The CDR3, as DNA: TGTGCCTGGGCCTCTTGGGGGACGGATACGCAGTATTTT. Translated, it gives CAWASWGTDTQYF. Using reference TRBV30 and TRBJ2-3 for the parts outside the CDR3, the full variable domain is SQTIHQWPATLVQPVGSPLSLECTVEGTSNPNLYWYRQAAGRGLQLLFYSVGIGQISSEVPQNLSASRPQDRQFILSSKKLLLSDSGFYLCAWASWGTDTQYFGPGTRLTVL.

The chain employs TRBV4-2 and TRBJ1-2; no definite D call. Trimming shortened V by 4 bases and J by 7 bases, and 19 bases separated the two germline ends. CDR1 and CDR2 from the germline V gene are LGHNA and YNFKEQ. This CDR3 comprises 15 residues. CDR3 coding DNA: TGTGCCAGCAGCCCAAGTGACCGAAAGTGGGGTGGCTACACCTTC. Its protein is CASSPSDRKWGGYTF.

The table lists this clone with many counts. The V call is TRBV6-2 or TRBV6-3, the J call TRBJ2-7; no clear D gene. V lost 0 bases, J lost 3 bases, and 9 bases lay in between. The CDR3 spans 14 residues. Germline V lookup: CDR1 MNHEY, CDR2 SVGEGT. For the CDR3, the DNA is TGTGCCAGCAGTTACTCTTCTGAGAGCTACGAGCAGTACTTC. This encodes CASSYSSESYEQYF.

The rearrangement links TRBV28 to TRBJ1-1; no clear D. Per germline, CDR1 MDHEN and CDR2 SYDVKM. With 8 bases removed from V and 0 bases from J, the gap between germline ends came to 10 bases. This CDR3 comprises 13 residues. The CDR3 DNA is TGTGCCAGCCAAGTTTTGATGAACACTGAAGCTTTCTTT. This translates into CASQVLMNTEAFF.

The chain recombines TRBV7-9 with TRBJ2-1; 8 nucleotides agree with TRBD2. V gave up 5 bases and J gave up 6 bases; unmatched junction bases: 3. This CDR3 has 13 residues. CDR1 and CDR2 (germline): SEHNR, FQNEAQ (reference sequence). The CDR3 spells CASSIGTSNEQFF. DNA of the CDR3: TGTGCCAGCAGCATCGGGACTAGCAATGAGCAGTTCTTC.

V gene TRBV4-2 combines with J gene TRBJ2-3; 11 bases align to TRBD2. The V segment lost 0 bases and the J segment 1 base; nucleotides outside the gene matches: 0. The CDR3 runs to 16 residues. The germline V gene has CDR1 LGHNA and CDR2 YNFKEQ. CDR3: CASSQELAGGTDTQYF. CDR3 in DNA: TGTGCCAGCAGCCAAGAACTAGCGGGGGGCACAGATACGCAGTATTTT.

CDR3 coding DNA: TGTGCCAGCAGCCTGGGACTGCACACAGATACGCAGTATTTT. Amino acid sequence: CASSLGLHTDTQYF. This chain links TRBV7-3 with TRBJ2-3; D is perhaps TRBD2 (6 bases). The CDR3 has 14 residues. CDR1 and CDR2 from the germline V gene are SGHTA and FQGTGA. The V end was cut by 5 bases, the J end by 2 bases, with 11 bases between.

The chain has TRBV7-8 and TRBJ2-5; 10 bases are a match to TRBD2. The CDR3 consists of 16 residues. The V gene's germline CDR1 is SGHVS and CDR2 FQNEAQ. Trimming took 7 bases from V and 0 from J; bases not matched to a gene: 8. The CDR3 protein is CASKLAGLSNQETQYF. The CDR3 nucleotides read TGTGCCAGCAAACTAGCGGGGCTATCGAACCAAGAGACCCAGTACTTC.

The J gene is TRBJ2-5, the V gene TRBV7-2; TRBD2 matches 11 bases. The V and J ends lost 4 bases and 5 bases, in that order; junction bases with no gene match: 9. This CDR3 contains 16 residues. Germline V CDR1 and CDR2: SGHTA, FQGNSA. For the CDR3, the DNA is TGTGCCAGCAGCTCGTTGACTAGCGGGGTGTGGGAGACCCAGTACTTC. Amino acid sequence: CASSSLTSGVWETQYF.

A few counts support this clone. This chain uses TRBV30 with TRBJ1-5; weak D call: TRBD1 (5 bases). CDR3 size: 17 residues. The V end was cut by 2 bases, the J end by 0 bases, with 17 bases between. CDR1 is GTSNPN, CDR2 SVGIG, per germline (reference sequence). The CDR3 spells CAWSKRDGVVSNQPQHF. In nucleotides, the CDR3 is TGTGCCTGGAGTAAACGGGACGGAGTGGTTAGCAATCAGCCCCAGCATTTT.

The chain employs TRBV5-1 and TRBJ2-7; 14 bases are a match to TRBD2. CDR1 is SGHRS, CDR2 YFSETQ, per germline. CDR3 size: 17 residues. V shed 3 bases and J 3 bases; nucleotides not matched to a gene: 8. The CDR3 protein is CASSSPGLAGDGYEQYF. As DNA, the CDR3 is TGCGCCAGCAGCTCCCCGGGACTAGCGGGAGATGGCTACGAGCAGTACTTC.